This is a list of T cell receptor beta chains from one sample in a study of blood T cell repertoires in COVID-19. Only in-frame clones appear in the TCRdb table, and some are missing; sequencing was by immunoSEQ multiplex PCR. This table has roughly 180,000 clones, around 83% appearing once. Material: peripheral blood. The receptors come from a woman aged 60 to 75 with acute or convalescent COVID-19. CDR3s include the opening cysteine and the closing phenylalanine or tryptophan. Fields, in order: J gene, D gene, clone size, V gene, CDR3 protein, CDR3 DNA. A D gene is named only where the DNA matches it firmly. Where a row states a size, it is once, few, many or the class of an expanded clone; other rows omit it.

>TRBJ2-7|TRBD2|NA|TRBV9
CASSVTASGGSSEQYF
TGTGCCAGCAGCGTCACGGCTAGCGGGGGCTCGAGCGAGCAGTACTTC
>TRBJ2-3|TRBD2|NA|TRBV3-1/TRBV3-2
CASSRTSGFTDTQYF
TGTGCCAGCAGCCGGACTAGCGGATTCACAGATACGCAGTATTTT
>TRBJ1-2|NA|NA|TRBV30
CARSFGTGYGYTF
TGTGCCCGCTCTTTCGGAACGGGGTATGGCTACACCTTC
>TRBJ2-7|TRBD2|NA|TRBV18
CASSPMRGAYEQYF
TGTGCCAGCTCACCGATGCGGGGGGCCTACGAGCAGTACTTC
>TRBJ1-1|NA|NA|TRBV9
CASSPAGDTEAFF
TGTGCCAGCAGCCCAGCCGGAGACACTGAAGCTTTCTTT
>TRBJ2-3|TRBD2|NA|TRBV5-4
CASSLAGALTDTQYF
TGTGCCAGTTCTCTAGCGGGAGCCCTCACAGATACGCAGTATTTT
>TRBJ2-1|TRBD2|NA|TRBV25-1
CASSPPGTSGYNEQFF
TGTGCCAGCAGTCCACCCGGGACTAGCGGGTACAATGAGCAGTTCTTC
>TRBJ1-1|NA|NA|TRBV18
CASSPYPGVEEAFF
TGTGCCAGCTCACCTTATCCTGGAGTGGAGGAAGCTTTCTTT
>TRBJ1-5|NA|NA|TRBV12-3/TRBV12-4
CASSSSLREQHF
TGTGCCAGCAGCTCCTCTCTCCGGGAACAGCATTTT
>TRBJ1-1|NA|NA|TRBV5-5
CASSSGGGAYTEAFF
TGTGCCAGCAGCAGCGGCGGGGGCGCGTACACTGAAGCTTTCTTT
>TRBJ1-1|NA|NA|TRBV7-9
CASSAPGGWNTEAFF
TGTGCCAGCAGCGCTCCAGGAGGGTGGAACACTGAAGCTTTCTTT
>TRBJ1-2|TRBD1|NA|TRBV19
CASSIDGWTGVYGYTF
TGTGCCAGTAGTATCGATGGGTGGACAGGGGTTTATGGCTACACCTTC
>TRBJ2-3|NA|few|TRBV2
CASKVSGTDTQYF
TGTGCCAGCAAAGTAAGCGGCACAGATACGCAGTATTTT
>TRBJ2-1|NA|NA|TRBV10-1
CASSESKGQVSEQFF
TGCGCCAGCAGTGAGTCTAAGGGACAAGTGAGTGAGCAGTTCTTC
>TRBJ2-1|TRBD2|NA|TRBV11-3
CASSQRLAGGINEQFF
TGTGCCAGCAGCCAGAGACTAGCGGGGGGGATCAATGAGCAGTTCTTC
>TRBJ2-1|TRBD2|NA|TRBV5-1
CASSSGPSGRGHEQFF
TGCGCCAGCAGCTCGGGGCCTAGCGGGAGGGGGCATGAGCAGTTCTTC
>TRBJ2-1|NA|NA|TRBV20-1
CSASINEQFF
TGCAGTGCTTCTATCAATGAGCAGTTCTTC
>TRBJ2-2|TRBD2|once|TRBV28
CASSGRTRGRELFF
TGTGCCAGCAGTGGCCGGACTAGAGGGCGGGAGCTGTTTTTT
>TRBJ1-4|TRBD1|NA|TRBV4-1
CASSKGAANEKLFF
TGCGCCAGCAGCAAGGGGGCGGCTAATGAAAAACTGTTTTTT
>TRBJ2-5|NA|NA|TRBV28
CASRSGLQETQYF
TGTGCCAGCCGTTCAGGCCTACAAGAGACCCAGTACTTC
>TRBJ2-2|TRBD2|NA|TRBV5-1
CASSPGLAGGPTGELFF
TGCGCCAGCAGCCCGGGACTAGCGGGAGGGCCTACCGGGGAGCTGTTTTTT
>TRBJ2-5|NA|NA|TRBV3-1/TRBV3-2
CASSQILAKETQYF
TGTGCCAGCAGCCAAATTCTAGCGAAAGAGACCCAGTACTTC
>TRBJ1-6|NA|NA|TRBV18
CASSRAESSYNSPLHF
TGTGCCAGCTCGAGGGCGGAGAGCTCCTATAATTCACCCCTCCACTTT
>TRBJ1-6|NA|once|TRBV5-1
CASGVGTYNSPLHF
TGCGCCAGCGGAGTCGGGACTTATAATTCACCCCTCCACTTT
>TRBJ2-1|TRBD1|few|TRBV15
CATSRDFGRDRGSNEQFF
TGTGCCACCAGCAGAGATTTCGGACGGGACAGGGGATCCAATGAGCAGTTCTTC
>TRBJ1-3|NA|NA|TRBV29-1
CSVEEYKGGGNTIYF
TGCAGCGTTGAAGAATATAAAGGGGGTGGAAACACCATATATTTT
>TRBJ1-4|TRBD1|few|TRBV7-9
CASSIPSGTGNKLFF
TGTGCCAGCAGCATACCCTCCGGGACAGGGAATAAACTGTTTTTT
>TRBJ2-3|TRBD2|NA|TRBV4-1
CASSQEGGSGHRTDTQYF
TGCGCCAGCAGCCAAGAAGGAGGTAGCGGGCACAGAACGGATACGCAGTATTTT
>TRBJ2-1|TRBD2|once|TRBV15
CATSRRTSGQNEQFF
TGTGCCACCAGCAGGCGGACTAGCGGGCAAAATGAGCAGTTCTTC
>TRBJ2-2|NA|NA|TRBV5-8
CASSLEASTGELFF
TGTGCCAGCAGCTTGGAGGCTAGCACCGGGGAGCTGTTTTTT
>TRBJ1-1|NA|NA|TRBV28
CASSFDAGGTEAFF
TGTGCCAGCAGTTTTGATGCGGGGGGCACTGAAGCTTTCTTT
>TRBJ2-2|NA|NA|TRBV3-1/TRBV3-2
CASSQGLSRVAQAGWVTGELFF
TGTGCCAGCAGCCAAGGGTTGAGCAGGGTCGCGCAGGCAGGTTGGGTTACCGGGGAGCTGTTTTTT
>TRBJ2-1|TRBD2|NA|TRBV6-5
CASSQLAGGENEQFF
TGTGCCAGCAGTCAACTAGCGGGAGGCGAAAATGAGCAGTTCTTC
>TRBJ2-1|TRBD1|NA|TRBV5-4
CASSLPRTGGDEQFF
TGTGCCAGCAGCTTGCCCAGGACAGGGGGCGATGAGCAGTTCTTC
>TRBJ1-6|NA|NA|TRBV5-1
CASSWRRENSPLHF
TGCGCCAGCAGCTGGCGACGGGAAAATTCACCCCTCCACTTT
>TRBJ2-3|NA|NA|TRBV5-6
CASSLGGNTDTQYF
TGTGCCAGCAGCTTGGGAGGGAACACAGATACGCAGTATTTT
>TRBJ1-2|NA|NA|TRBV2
CASTSGLYGYTF
TGTGCCAGTACGTCAGGCCTCTATGGCTACACCTTC
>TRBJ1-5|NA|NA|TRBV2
CASRRGNSNQPQHF
TGTGCCAGCAGGAGAGGGAATAGCAATCAGCCCCAGCATTTT
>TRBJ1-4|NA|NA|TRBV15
CATSIGGLNEKLFF
TGTGCCACCAGCATCGGAGGACTTAATGAAAAACTGTTTTTT
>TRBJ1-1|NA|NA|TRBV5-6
CASSPQLNTEAFF
TGTGCCAGCAGCCCGCAGTTGAACACTGAAGCTTTCTTT
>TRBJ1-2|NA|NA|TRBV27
CASSLSGAVGGYTF
TGTGCCAGCAGTTTATCGGGTGCGGTGGGTGGCTACACCTTC
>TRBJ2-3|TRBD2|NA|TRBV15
CATTLLAGGDTQYF
TGTGCCACCACCCTCCTAGCGGGAGGAGATACGCAGTATTTT
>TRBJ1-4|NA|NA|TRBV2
CASSAGQGSKKLFF
TGTGCCAGCAGTGCTGGTCAGGGGAGTAAAAAACTGTTTTTT
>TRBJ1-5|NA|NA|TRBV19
CASSTPSWPQHF
TGTGCCAGTAGTACCCCGTCGTGGCCCCAGCATTTT